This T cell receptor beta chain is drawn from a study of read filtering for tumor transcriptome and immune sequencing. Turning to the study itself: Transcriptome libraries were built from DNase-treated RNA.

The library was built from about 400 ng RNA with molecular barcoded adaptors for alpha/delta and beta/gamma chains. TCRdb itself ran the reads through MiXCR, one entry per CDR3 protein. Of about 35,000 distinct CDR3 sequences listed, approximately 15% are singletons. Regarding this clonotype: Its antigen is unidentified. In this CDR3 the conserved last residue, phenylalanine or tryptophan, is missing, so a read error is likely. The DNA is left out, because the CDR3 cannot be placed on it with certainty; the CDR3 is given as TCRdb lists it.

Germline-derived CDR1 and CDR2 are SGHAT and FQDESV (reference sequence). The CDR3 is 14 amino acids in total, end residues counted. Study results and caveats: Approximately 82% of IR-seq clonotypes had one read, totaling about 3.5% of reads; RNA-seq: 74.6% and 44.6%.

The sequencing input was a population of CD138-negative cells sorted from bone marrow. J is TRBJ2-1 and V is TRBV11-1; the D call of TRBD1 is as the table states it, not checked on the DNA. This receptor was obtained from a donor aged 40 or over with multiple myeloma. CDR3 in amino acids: CASSLAGVLNEQLC.